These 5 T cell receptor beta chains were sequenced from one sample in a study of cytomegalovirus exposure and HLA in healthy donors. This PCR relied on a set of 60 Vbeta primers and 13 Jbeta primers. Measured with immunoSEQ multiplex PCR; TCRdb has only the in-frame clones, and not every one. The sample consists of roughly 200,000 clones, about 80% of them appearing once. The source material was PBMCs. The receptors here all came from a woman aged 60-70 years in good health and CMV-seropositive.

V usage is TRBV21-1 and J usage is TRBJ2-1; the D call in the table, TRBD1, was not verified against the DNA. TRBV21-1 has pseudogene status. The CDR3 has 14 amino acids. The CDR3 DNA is TGTGCCAGCAGCAAAGGATACAGGGACCATGAGCAGTTCTTC. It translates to CASSKGYRDHEQFF.

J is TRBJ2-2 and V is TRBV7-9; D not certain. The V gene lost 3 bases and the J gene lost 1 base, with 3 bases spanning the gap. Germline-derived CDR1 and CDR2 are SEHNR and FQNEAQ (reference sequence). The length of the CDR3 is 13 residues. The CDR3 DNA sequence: TGTGCCAGCAGCTTTCTGAACACCGGGGAGCTGTTTTTT. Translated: CASSFLNTGELFF.

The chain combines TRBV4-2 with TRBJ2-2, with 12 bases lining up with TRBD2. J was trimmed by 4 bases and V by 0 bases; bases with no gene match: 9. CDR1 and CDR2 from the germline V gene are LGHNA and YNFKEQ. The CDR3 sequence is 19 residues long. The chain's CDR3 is CASSQDLLAGGLSTGELFF. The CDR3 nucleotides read TGTGCCAGCAGCCAAGATCTGCTAGCGGGGGGGTTATCCACCGGGGAGCTGTTTTTT.

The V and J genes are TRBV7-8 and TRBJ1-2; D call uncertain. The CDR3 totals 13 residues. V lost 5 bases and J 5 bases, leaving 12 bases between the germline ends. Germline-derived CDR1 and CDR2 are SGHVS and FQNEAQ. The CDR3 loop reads CASSKTTGYGYTF. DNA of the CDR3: TGTGCCAGCAGCAAAACGACGGGGTATGGCTACACCTTC. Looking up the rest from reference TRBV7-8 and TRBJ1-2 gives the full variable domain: GAGVSQSPRYKVAKRGQDVALRCDPISGHVSLFWYQQALGQGPEFLTYFQNEAQLDKSGLPSDRFFAERPEGSVSTLKIQRTQQEDSAVYLCASSKTTGYGYTFGSGTRLTVV.

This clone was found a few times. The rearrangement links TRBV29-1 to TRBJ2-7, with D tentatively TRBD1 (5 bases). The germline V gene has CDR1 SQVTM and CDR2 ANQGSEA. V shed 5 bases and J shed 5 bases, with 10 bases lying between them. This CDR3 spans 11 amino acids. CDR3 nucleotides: TGCAGCGTTAGAAAGGGGAACGAGCAGTACTTC. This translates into CSVRKGNEQYF.